What follows are 19 T cell receptor beta chains derived from one specimen sequenced in a study of blood T cells in healthy people across ages. The use of a sample-barcoded 5' primer and a J-beta primer mix characterized a second PCR of roughly 7 to 11 cycles. TCRdb analysed the 5' RACE reads with MiXCR anew, one entry per CDR3 protein. The repertoire includes 780,000 or so distinct CDR3 sequences, approximately 25% of them detected once, and more than 3% sits in the top ten. These data are also associated with another study on T cells of mothers and their children.

Sequenced material: blood. The source of these receptors is a boy aged 5 to 17 in good health.

This clonotype was picked up a small number of times. The CDR3 bases are TGCAGTGCCAGGGGGGCCCAAGAGACCCAGTACTTC. As protein: CSARGAQETQYF. The chain carries TRBV20-1 and TRBJ2-5; TRBD1 might be the D (7 bases). The germline V and J ends were trimmed by 6 bases and 1 base, with 9 bases remaining between them. Germline values: CDR1 DFQATT, CDR2 SNEGSKA (reference sequence). CDR3 length: 12 amino acids.

This clonotype was seen many times. The V and J genes are TRBV3-1 and TRBJ1-1; the D is unclear. Germline V CDR1 and CDR2: LGHDT, YNNKEL (reference sequence). V was clipped by 6 bases and J by 1 base, with 12 bases between them. The CDR3 has 14 residues. CDR3 in amino acids: CASSPRGRNTEAFF. In DNA, the CDR3 is TGTGCCAGCAGTCCTAGAGGACGGAACACTGAAGCTTTCTTT.

This clonotype occurred a few times. The rearrangement links TRBV4-3 to TRBJ2-1, with unresolved D. Between the trimmed V and J ends, which lost 0 bases and 2 bases, there was a span of 11 bases. CDR1 LGHNA and CDR2 YSLEER come from the germline V gene. The CDR3 is 16 residues long. The CDR3 DNA sequence: TGCGCCAGCAGCCAAGATCAACCGGCGGCCTACAATGAGCAGTTCTTC. Its translation is CASSQDQPAAYNEQFF.

Only a few counts were recorded for this clonotype. At one of its ends the junction is not consistent with the germline gene, which may arise from a read error. The rearrangement uses TRBV3-1 and TRBJ2-7, with D possibly matching TRBD1 (7 bases). This CDR3 region has 14 residues. CDR1 is LGHDT, CDR2 YNNKEL, per germline (reference sequence). CDR3: CASSKDREVDEQYF. For the CDR3, the DNA is TGTGCCAGCAGCAAAGACAGGGAGGTGGACGAGCAGTACTTC.

This chain uses TRBV20-1 with TRBJ2-7, with D tentatively TRBD2 (6 bases). This CDR3 has 13 amino acids. Germline V CDR1 and CDR2: DFQATT, SNEGSKA (reference sequence). V shed 6 bases and J shed 2 bases, with 14 bases lying between them. CDR3 residues: CSARRGNTYEQYF. As DNA, the CDR3 is TGCAGTGCCAGACGCGGGAATACCTACGAGCAGTACTTC.

This clonotype was detected a few times. The rearrangement joins TRBV7-3 to TRBJ2-5; 14 positions agree with TRBD2. TRBJ2-1 explains the end of the DNA better; the J call may be wrong. The V gene's germline CDR1 is SGHTA and CDR2 FQGTGA. The CDR3 is 15 amino acids. The CDR3, as DNA: TGTGCCAGCAGCTGGACTAGCGGGGGGAACAATGAGCAGTTCTTC. This gives the protein CASSWTSGGNNEQFF.

V and J are TRBV27 and TRBJ2-3; 11 nucleotides line up with TRBD2. V was pared by 5 bases and J by 2 bases, with 9 bases of the junction left unmatched. The CDR3 has 17 residues. Germline V gene sequence: CDR1 MNHEY, CDR2 SMNVEV (reference sequence). DNA for the CDR3: TGTGCCAGCAGTCGAAGACTAGCGGGACTGCTCACAGATACGCAGTATTTT. This sequence encodes CASSRRLAGLLTDTQYF.

This clonotype occurred a few times. V gene TRBV30 combines with J gene TRBJ1-4, with 10 bases matching TRBD1. CDR3 size: 14 residues. With 5 bases clipped from V and 12 bases from J, the junction kept 12 bases outside the gene matches. The germline V gene encodes CDR1 GTSNPN and CDR2 SVGIG (reference sequence). CDR3 residues: CAWERGTGEEELFF. The DNA for the CDR3 is TGTGCCTGGGAACGCGGGACAGGGGAAGAAGAACTGTTTTTT. The whole variable domain, filled in from reference TRBV30 and TRBJ1-4, reads SQTIHQWPATLVQPVGSPLSLECTVEGTSNPNLYWYRQAAGRGLQLLFYSVGIGQISSEVPQNLSASRPQDRQFILSSKKLLLSDSGFYLCAWERGTGEEELFFGSGTQLSVL.

This chain connects TRBV20-1 to TRBJ2-7; 8 nucleotides align to TRBD2. J gave up 4 bases and V 0 bases, and 8 bases lay outside the gene matches. Germline CDR1 DFQATT, CDR2 SNEGSKA (reference sequence). The CDR3 extends over 15 amino acids. The CDR3 DNA reads as TGCAGTGCTAGAGATAGTGGTACTAGCGGATACGAGCAGTACTTC. Amino acids: CSARDSGTSGYEQYF.

This rearrangement joins TRBV6-6 to TRBJ1-4; D not certain. Between the trimmed V and J ends, which lost 4 bases and 8 bases, there was a span of 11 bases. The CDR3 spans 13 residues. Germline assignment: CDR1 MNHNY and CDR2 SVGAGI (reference sequence). CDR3 amino acids: CASSSWGGEKLFF. CDR3 bases: TGTGCCAGCAGTTCCTGGGGTGGCGAAAAACTGTTTTTT.

This clonotype was seen more than once but under ten times. The chain has TRBV6-5 and TRBJ2-3; the D gene is possibly TRBD2 (6 bases). Germline CDR1 and CDR2: MNHEY and SVGAGI. V dropped 6 bases and J dropped 3 bases, with 22 bases sitting between them. There are 17 residues in the CDR3. This chain's CDR3 is CASSPRPGIAVTDTQYF. The CDR3 DNA reads as TGTGCCAGCAGCCCCCGGCCGGGGATAGCGGTAACAGATACGCAGTATTTT.

The chain uses TRBV29-1 and TRBJ2-1; 13 bases line up with TRBD2. V shed 3 bases, J shed 4 bases, and the junction held 27 bases outside the gene matches. This CDR3 spans 23 amino acids. The V gene's germline CDR1 is SQVTM and CDR2 ANQGSEA. The CDR3 region is CSVDKFRGRQWTSGGSLYNEQFF. In nucleotides, the CDR3 is TGCAGCGTTGATAAGTTTAGGGGGAGACAATGGACTAGCGGGGGTTCACTGTACAATGAGCAGTTCTTC.

This clonotype was observed a handful of times. J is TRBJ2-2 and V is TRBV20-1; 7 bases map to TRBD2. This CDR3 region has 15 residues. J gave up 5 bases and V 3 bases, and 9 bases lay outside the gene matches. From germline, CDR1 is DFQATT and CDR2 SNEGSKA (reference sequence). The CDR3: CSARGWDYPTGELFF. For the CDR3, the DNA is TGCAGTGCTAGGGGATGGGACTATCCGACCGGGGAGCTGTTTTTT.

The chain combines TRBV4-2 with TRBJ1-2, with TRBD1 matching over 7 bases. Germline CDR1 is LGHNA and CDR2 is YNFKEQ. V lost 0 bases and J lost 3; bases outside the gene matches: 4. The CDR3 covers 15 residues. The CDR3 nucleotides read TGTGCCAGCAGCCAAGACGACAGGGAGGACTATGGCTACACCTTC. Encoded protein: CASSQDDREDYGYTF.

V is TRBV7-9 and J is TRBJ2-7, with D maybe TRBD2 (5 bases). The V end lost 6 bases, the J end lost 4 bases, and 13 bases lay between the germline ends. The CDR3 runs 13 residues. Per germline, CDR1 SEHNR and CDR2 FQNEAQ (reference sequence). CDR3 coding DNA: TGTGCCAGCAGTAACCGGGAAACTTACGAGCAGTACTTC. It codes for CASSNRETYEQYF. Full variable domain (remainder filled in from reference TRBV7-9 and TRBJ2-7): DTGVSQNPRHKITKRGQNVTFRCDPISEHNRLYWYRQTLGQGPEFLTYFQNEAQLEKSRLLSDRFSAERPKGSFSTLEIQRTEQGDSAMYLCASSNRETYEQYFGPGTRLTVT.

This chain uses TRBV7-8 with TRBJ2-7, with D possibly being TRBD2 (6 bases). This CDR3 region has 15 residues. Germline V lookup: CDR1 SGHVS, CDR2 FQNEAQ. V dropped 5 bases and J dropped 2 bases, with 16 bases sitting between them. CDR3 bases: TGTGCCAGCAGCGTAATTAGCGGAGGGGCCTACGAGCAGTACTTC. This codes for CASSVISGGAYEQYF.

Only a few counts were recorded for this clonotype. The rearrangement joins TRBV7-2 to TRBJ2-5; 7 bases are a match to TRBD2. Per the germline V gene, CDR1 is SGHTA and CDR2 is FQGNSA. CDR3 length: 16 residues. J lost 1 base, V lost 2 bases, and 7 bases had no gene match. The CDR3 protein is CASSLRRLALQETQYF. CDR3 sequence (DNA): TGTGCCAGCAGCTTACGGAGACTAGCCCTCCAAGAGACCCAGTACTTC. Full variable domain (missing parts from reference TRBV7-2 and TRBJ2-5): GAGVSQSPSNKVTEKGKDVELRCDPISGHTALYWYRQSLGQGLEFLIYFQGNSAPDKSGLPSDRFSAERTGGSVSTLTIQRTQQEDSAVYLCASSLRRLALQETQYFGPGTRLLVL.

The table lists this clonotype with a few counts. J is TRBJ1-1 and V is TRBV4-3; D call uncertain. The germline CDR1 and CDR2 sequences are LGHNA and YSLEER. Trimming removed 0 bases at V and 8 bases at J, with 13 bases between. The CDR3 covers 14 residues. As DNA, the CDR3 is TGCGCCAGCAGCCAAGACAGGTCCTCGTGGGAAGCTTTCTTT. Protein product: CASSQDRSSWEAFF.

This clonotype has just a few counts. J is TRBJ2-1 and V is TRBV29-1; D is ambiguous. The CDR3 loop spans 14 amino acids. V gave up 4 bases and J gave up 0 bases, with 10 bases separating them. The germline gives CDR1 SQVTM, CDR2 ANQGSEA. CDR3 nucleotide sequence: TGCAGCGTTGTCCCCAGCGTCTCCTACAATGAGCAGTTCTTC. Protein sequence: CSVVPSVSYNEQFF.